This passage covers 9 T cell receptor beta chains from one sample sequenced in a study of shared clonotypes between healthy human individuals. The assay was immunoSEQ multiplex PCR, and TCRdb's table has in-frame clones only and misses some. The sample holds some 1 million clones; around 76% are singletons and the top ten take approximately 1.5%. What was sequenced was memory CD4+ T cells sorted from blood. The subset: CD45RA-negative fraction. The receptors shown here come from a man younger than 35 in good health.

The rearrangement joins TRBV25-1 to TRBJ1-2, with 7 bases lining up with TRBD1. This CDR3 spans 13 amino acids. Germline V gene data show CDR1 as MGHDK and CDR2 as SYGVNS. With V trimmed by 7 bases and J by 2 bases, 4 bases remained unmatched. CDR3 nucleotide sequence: TGTGCCAGCACCCGGGACAGAAACTATGGCTACACCTTC. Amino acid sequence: CASTRDRNYGYTF.

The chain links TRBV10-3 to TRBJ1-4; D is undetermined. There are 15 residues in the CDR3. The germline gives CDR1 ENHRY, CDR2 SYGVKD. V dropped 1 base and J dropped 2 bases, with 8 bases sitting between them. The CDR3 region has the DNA TGTGCCATCAGTGAGTTTGTAGCGACTAATGAAAAACTGTTTTTT. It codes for CAISEFVATNEKLFF.

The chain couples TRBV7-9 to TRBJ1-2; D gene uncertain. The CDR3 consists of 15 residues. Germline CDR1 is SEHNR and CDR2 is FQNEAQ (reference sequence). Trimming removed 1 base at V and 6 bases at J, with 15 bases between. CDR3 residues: CASSLDLSRIDGYTF. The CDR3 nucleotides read TGTGCCAGCAGCTTAGATCTCAGCAGGATCGATGGCTACACCTTC. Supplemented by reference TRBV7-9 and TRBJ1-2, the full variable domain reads DTGVSQNPRHKITKRGQNVTFRCDPISEHNRLYWYRQTLGQGPEFLTYFQNEAQLEKSRLLSDRFSAERPKGSFSTLEIQRTEQGDSAMYLCASSLDLSRIDGYTFGSGTRLTVV.

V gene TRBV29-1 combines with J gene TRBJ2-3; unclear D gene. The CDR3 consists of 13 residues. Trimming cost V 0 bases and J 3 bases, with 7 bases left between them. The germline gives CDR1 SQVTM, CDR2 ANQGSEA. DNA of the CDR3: TGCAGCGTTGAAGATGAACAGACAGATACGCAGTATTTT. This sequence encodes CSVEDEQTDTQYF.

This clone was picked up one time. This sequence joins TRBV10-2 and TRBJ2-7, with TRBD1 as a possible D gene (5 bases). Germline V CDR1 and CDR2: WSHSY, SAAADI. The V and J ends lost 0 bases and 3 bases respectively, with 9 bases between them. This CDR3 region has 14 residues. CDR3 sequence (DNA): TGCGCCAGCAGTGAGTCGGGGCGGATCTACGAGCAGTACTTC. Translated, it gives CASSESGRIYEQYF.

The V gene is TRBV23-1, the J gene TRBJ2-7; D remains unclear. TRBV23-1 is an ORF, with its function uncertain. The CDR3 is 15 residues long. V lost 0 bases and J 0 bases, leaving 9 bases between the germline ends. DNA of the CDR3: TGCGCCAGCAGTCAATCACGGATATTCTCCTACGAGCAGTACTTC. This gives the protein CASSQSRIFSYEQYF.

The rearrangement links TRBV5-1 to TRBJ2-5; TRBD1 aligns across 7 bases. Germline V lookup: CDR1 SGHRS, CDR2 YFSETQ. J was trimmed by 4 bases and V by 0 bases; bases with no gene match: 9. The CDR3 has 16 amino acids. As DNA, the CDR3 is TGCGCCAGCAGCTTGGGAGAGGGGGCGCGGAGAGAGACCCAGTACTTC. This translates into CASSLGEGARRETQYF.

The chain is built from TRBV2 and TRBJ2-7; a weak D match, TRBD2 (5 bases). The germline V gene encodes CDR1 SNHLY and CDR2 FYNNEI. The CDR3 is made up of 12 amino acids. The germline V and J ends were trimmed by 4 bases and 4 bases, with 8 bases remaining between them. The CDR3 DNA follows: TGTGCCAGCAGTGTTACGGGGTACGAGCAGTACTTC. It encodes CASSVTGYEQYF.

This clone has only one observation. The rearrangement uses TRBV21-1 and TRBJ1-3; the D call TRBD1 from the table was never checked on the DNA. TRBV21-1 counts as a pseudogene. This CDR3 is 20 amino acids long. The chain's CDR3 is CASSKGQGTGVGGAGNTIYF. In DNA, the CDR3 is TGTGCCAGCAGCAAAGGACAGGGGACAGGGGTTGGTGGCGCTGGAAACACCATATATTTT.